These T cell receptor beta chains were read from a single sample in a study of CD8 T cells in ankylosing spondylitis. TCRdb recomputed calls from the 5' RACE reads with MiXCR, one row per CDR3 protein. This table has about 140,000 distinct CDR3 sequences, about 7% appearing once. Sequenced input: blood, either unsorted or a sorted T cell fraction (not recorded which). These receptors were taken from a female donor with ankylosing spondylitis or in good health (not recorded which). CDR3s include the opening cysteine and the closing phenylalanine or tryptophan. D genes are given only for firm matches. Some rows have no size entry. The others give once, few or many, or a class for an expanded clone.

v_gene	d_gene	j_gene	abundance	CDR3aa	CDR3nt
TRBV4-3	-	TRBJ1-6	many	CASSQDLDPVRGSPLHF	TGCGCCAGCAGCCAAGATCTCGACCCCGTTAGAGGGTCCCCCCTCCACTTT
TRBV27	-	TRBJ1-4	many	CASTWATNEKLFF	TGTGCCAGCACCTGGGCCACTAATGAAAAACTGTTTTTT
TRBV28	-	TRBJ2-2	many	CASSSVQADLTGELFF	TGTGCCAGCAGTTCCGTGCAGGCAGACCTCACCGGGGAGCTGTTTTTT
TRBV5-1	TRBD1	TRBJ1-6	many	CASSLGTGDSPLHF	TGCGCCAGCAGCTTAGGGACAGGGGATTCACCCCTCCACTTT
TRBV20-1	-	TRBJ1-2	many	CSAPQVRADGYTF	TGCAGTGCTCCTCAGGTTAGGGCGGACGGCTACACCTTC
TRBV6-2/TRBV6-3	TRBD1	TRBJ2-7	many	CASTLTGDSNLYEQYF	TGTGCCAGCACCCTAACAGGGGACAGTAACCTCTACGAGCAGTACTTC
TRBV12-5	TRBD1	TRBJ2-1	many	CASGLRLDRGYNEQFF	TGTGCTAGTGGTTTGAGACTTGACAGGGGGTACAATGAGCAGTTCTTC
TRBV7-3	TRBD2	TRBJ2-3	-	CASSLRGGLSNTQYF	TGTGCCAGCAGCTTAAGGGGGGGGTTGTCGAATACGCAGTATTTT
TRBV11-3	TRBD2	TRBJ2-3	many	CASSLSSGGPGGGDTQYF	TGTGCCAGCAGCTTAAGTAGCGGGGGGCCCGGAGGCGGAGATACGCAGTATTTT
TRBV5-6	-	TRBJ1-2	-	CASRLRGGHDYGYTF	TGTGCCAGCAGGTTGAGAGGGGGTCACGACTATGGCTACACCTTC
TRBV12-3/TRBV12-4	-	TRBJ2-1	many	CASTGGHEQFF	TGTGCCAGCACCGGGGGGCATGAGCAGTTCTTC
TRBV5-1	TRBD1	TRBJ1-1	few	CASSSTGSRNTEAFF	TGCGCCAGCAGCTCGACAGGGTCCCGGAACACTGAAGCTTTCTTT
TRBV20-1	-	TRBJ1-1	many	CSARDMNTEAFF	TGCAGTGCTAGAGATATGAACACTGAAGCTTTCTTT
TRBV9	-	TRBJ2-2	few	CASSVVATGELFF	TGTGCCAGCAGCGTAGTGGCGACCGGGGAGCTGTTTTTT
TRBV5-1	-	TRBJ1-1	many	CASSFSGVPGTEAFF	TGCGCCAGCAGCTTCTCAGGGGTTCCGGGCACTGAAGCTTTCTTT
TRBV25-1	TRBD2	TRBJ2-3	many	CASSELGLAGAFSTDTQYF	TGTGCCAGCAGTGAACTAGGACTAGCGGGGGCCTTTAGCACAGATACGCAGTATTTT
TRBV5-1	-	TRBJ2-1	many	CASSLDGSLRDEQFF	TGCGCCAGCAGCTTGGATGGGAGTCTACGGGATGAGCAGTTCTTC
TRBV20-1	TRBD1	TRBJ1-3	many	CSARRDRETREARFSGNTIYF	TGCAGTGCTAGGAGGGACAGGGAAACCCGAGAAGCCAGATTCTCTGGAAACACCATATATTTT
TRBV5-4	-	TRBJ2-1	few	CASSLGDYNEQFF	TGTGCCAGCAGCTTGGGGGATTACAATGAGCAGTTCTTC